This TCR beta chain was retrieved from a study of blood T cell repertoires in COVID-19. Across the whole study: COVID-19 samples from acute and convalescent phases originated in the United States, Italy and Spain. The analysed material was cDNA or gDNA that came from T cells, B-cell-depleted T cells, or PBMCs.

The CDR3 is 16 amino acids. Looked up from germline, CDR1 is MNHEY and CDR2 is SMNVEV (reference sequence). Trimming cost V 2 bases and J 9 bases; bases outside gene matches: 13. Assay used: immunoSEQ multiplex PCR; TCRdb lists only in-frame clones, some missing. The table lists about 74,000 clones, about 90% of them singletons, with more than 1.5% in the top ten. The sample taken for sequencing was peripheral blood. The origin of this receptor is a woman aged 80 or over with active or convalescent COVID-19. This rearrangement joins TRBV27 to TRBJ2-1; TRBD1 agrees at 7 bases. CDR3 loop: CASSLTGDSGRAEQFF. CDR3 nucleotides: TGTGCCAGCAGTTTAACCGGGGACAGTGGTAGGGCTGAGCAGTTCTTC.